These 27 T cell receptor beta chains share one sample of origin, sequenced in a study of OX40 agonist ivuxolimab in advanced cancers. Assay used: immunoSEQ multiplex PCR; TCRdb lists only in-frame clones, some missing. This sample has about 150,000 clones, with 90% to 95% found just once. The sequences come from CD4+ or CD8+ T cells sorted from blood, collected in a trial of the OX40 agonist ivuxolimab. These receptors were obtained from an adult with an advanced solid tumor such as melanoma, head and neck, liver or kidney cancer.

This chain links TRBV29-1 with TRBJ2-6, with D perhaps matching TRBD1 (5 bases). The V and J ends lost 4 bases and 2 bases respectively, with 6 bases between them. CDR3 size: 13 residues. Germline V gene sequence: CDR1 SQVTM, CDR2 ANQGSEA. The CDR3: CSVGGAGANVLTF. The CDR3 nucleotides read TGCAGCGTTGGGGGCGCTGGGGCCAACGTCCTGACTTTC. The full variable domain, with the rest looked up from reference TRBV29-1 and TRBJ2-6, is SAVISQKPSRDICQRGTSLTIQCQVDSQVTMMFWYRQQPGQSLTLIATANQGSEATYESGFVIDKFPISRPNLTFSTLTVSNMSPEDSSIYLCSVGGAGANVLTFGAGSRLTVL.

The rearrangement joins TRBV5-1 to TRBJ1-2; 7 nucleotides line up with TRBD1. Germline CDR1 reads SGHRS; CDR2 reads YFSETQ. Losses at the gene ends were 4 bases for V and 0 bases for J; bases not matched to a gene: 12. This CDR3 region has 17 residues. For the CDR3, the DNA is TGCGCCAGCAGCGCGTCGGGACAGCACCGCTCTAACTATGGCTACACCTTC. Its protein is CASSASGQHRSNYGYTF.

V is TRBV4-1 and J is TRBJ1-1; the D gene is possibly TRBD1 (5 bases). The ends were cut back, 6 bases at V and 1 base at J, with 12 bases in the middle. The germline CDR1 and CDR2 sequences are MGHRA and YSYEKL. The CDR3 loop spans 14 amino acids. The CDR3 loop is CASRQVRQNTEAFF. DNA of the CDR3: TGCGCCAGCAGACAGGTCAGACAGAACACTGAAGCTTTCTTT.

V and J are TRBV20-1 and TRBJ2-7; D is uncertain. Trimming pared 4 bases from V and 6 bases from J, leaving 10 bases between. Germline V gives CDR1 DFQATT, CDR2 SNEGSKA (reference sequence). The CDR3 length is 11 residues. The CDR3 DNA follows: TGCAGTGCTATCCCCCTCCTCGAGCAGTACTTC. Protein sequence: CSAIPLLEQYF.

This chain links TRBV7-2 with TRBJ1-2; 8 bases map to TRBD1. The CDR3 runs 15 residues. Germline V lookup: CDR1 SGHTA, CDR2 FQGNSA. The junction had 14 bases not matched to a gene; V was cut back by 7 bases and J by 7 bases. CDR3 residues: CASTSRTGKMTGYTF. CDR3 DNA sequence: TGTGCCAGCACCTCGCGGACAGGGAAAATGACTGGCTACACCTTC.

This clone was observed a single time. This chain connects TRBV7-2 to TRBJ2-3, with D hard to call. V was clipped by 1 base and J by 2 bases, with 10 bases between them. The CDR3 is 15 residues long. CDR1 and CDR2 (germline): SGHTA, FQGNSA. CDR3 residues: CASSLVSAATDTQYF. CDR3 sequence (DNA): TGTGCCAGCAGCTTAGTGTCGGCAGCCACAGATACGCAGTATTTT.

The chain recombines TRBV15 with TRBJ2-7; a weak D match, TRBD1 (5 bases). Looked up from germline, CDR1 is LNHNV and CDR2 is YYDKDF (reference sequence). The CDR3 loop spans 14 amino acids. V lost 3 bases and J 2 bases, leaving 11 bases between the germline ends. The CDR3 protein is CATSRDTVTYEQYF. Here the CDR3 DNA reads TGTGCCACCAGCAGGGACACCGTAACCTACGAGCAGTACTTC.

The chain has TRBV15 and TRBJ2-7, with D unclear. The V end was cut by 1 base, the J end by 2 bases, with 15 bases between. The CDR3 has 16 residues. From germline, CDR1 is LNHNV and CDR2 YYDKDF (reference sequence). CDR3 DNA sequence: TGTGCCACCAGCAGAGCCATCCGGGCCGAGACCTACGAGCAGTACTTC. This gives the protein CATSRAIRAETYEQYF.

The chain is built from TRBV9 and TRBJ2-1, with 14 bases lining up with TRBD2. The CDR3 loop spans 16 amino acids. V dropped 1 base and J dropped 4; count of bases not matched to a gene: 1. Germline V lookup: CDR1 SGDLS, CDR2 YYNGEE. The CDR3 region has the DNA TGTGCCAGCAGCGTAAGACTAGCGGGAGGGTACAATGAGCAGTTCTTC. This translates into CASSVRLAGGYNEQFF.

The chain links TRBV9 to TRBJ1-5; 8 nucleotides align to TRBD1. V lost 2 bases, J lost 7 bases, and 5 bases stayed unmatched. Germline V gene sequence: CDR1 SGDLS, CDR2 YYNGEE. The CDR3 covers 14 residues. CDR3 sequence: CASSVDRVDQPQHF. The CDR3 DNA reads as TGTGCCAGCAGCGTGGACAGGGTGGACCAGCCCCAGCATTTT.

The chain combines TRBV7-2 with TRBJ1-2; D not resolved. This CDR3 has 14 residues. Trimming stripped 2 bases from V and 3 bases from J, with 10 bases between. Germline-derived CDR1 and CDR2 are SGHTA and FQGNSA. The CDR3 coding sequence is TGTGCCAGCAGCTTAACCGCGGCAGACTATGGCTACACCTTC. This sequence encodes CASSLTAADYGYTF. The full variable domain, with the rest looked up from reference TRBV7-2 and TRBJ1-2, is GAGVSQSPSNKVTEKGKDVELRCDPISGHTALYWYRQSLGQGLEFLIYFQGNSAPDKSGLPSDRFSAERTGGSVSTLTIQRTQQEDSAVYLCASSLTAADYGYTFGSGTRLTVV.

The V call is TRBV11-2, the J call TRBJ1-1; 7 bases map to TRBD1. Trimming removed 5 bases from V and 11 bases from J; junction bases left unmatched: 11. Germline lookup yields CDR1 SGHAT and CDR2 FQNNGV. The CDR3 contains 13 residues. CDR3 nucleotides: TGTGCCAGCAGCCAACGACAGGGTCGGGGGGCTTTCTTT. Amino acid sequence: CASSQRQGRGAFF.

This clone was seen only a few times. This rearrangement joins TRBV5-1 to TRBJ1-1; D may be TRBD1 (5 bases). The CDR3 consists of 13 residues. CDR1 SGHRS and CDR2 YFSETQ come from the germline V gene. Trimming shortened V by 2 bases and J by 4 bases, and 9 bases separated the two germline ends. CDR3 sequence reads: CASSFGGATEAFF. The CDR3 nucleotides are TGCGCCAGCAGCTTTGGAGGGGCCACTGAAGCTTTCTTT.

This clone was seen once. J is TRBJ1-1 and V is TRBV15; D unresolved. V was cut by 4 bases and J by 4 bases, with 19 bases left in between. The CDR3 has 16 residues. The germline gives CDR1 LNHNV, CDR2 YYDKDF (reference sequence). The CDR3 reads CATSTVGRIGGTEAFF. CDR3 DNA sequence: TGTGCCACCAGCACAGTTGGCCGGATCGGAGGCACTGAAGCTTTCTTT.

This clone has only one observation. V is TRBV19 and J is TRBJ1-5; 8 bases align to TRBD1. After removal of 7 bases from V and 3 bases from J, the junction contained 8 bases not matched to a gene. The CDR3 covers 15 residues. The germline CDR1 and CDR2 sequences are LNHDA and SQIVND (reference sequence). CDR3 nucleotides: TGTGCCAGTACCGTGGACAGGGCGCACAATCAGCCCCAGCATTTT. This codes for CASTVDRAHNQPQHF. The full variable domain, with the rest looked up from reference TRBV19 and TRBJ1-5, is DGGITQSPKYLFRKEGQNVTLSCEQNLNHDAMYWYRQDPGQGLRLIYYSQIVNDFQKGDIAEGYSVSREKKESFPLTVTSAQKNPTAFYLCASTVDRAHNQPQHFGDGTRLSIL.

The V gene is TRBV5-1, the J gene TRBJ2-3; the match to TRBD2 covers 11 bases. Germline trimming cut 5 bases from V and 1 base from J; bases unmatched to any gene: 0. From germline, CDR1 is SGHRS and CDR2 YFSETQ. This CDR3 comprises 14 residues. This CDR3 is CASRTSGGTDTQYF. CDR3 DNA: TGCGCCAGCAGGACTAGCGGGGGCACAGATACGCAGTATTTT.

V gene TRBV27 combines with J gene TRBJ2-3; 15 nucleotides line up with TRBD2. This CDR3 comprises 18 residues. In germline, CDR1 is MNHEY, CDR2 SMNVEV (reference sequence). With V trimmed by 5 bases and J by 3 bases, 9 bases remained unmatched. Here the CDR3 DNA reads TGTGCCAGCAGTACTCGGACTAGCGGGAGGGCCGGTACAGATACGCAGTATTTT. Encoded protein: CASSTRTSGRAGTDTQYF.

This CDR3 reads CSVEENRGPNTGELFF. The CDR3 bases are TGCAGCGTTGAAGAGAACAGGGGGCCGAACACCGGGGAGCTGTTTTTT. J is TRBJ2-2 and V is TRBV29-1, with 9 bases lining up with TRBD1. This CDR3 is built from 16 residues. The germline gives CDR1 SQVTM, CDR2 ANQGSEA. V gave up 0 bases and J gave up 0 bases; unmatched junction bases: 2.

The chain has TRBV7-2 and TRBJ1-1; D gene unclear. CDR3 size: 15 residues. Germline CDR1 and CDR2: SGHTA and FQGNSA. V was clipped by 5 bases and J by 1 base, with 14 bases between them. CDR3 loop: CASSTTPIWNTEAFF. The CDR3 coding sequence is TGTGCCAGCAGCACGACCCCGATTTGGAACACTGAAGCTTTCTTT.

The CDR3 region is CASSLWGALDYGYTF. The CDR3 DNA follows: TGTGCCAGCAGTTTGTGGGGGGCCCTCGACTATGGCTACACCTTC. J is TRBJ1-2 and V is TRBV28; possible D gene TRBD1, 6 bases. Germline V CDR1 and CDR2: MDHEN, SYDVKM. The V end lost 3 bases, the J end lost 3 bases, and 14 bases lay between the germline ends. The CDR3 covers 15 residues.

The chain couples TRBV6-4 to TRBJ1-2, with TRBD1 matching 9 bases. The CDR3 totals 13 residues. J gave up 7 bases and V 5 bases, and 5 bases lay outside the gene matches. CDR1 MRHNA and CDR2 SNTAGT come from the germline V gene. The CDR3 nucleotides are TGTGCCAGCAGTTCCGACAGGGGGGGTGGCTACACCTTC. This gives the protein CASSSDRGGGYTF.

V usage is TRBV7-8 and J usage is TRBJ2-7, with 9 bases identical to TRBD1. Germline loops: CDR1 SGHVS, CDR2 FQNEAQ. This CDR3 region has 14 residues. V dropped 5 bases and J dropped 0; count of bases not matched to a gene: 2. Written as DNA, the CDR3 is TGTGCCAGCAGCCGGGACAGGGCCTCCTACGAGCAGTACTTC. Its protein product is CASSRDRASYEQYF.

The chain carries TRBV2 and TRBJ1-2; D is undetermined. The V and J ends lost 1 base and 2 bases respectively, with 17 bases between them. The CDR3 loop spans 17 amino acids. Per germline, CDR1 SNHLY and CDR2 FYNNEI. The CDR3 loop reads CASSEGSLGRMNYGYTF. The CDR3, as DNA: TGTGCCAGCAGTGAAGGAAGTTTAGGCAGGATGAACTATGGCTACACCTTC.

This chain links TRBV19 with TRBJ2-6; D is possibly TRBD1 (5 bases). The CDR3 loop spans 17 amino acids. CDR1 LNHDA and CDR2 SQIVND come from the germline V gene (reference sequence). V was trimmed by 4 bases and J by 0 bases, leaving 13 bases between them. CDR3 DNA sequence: TGTGCCAGTAGTACCACGGACATTATCTCTGGGGCCAACGTCCTGACTTTC. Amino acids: CASSTTDIISGANVLTF. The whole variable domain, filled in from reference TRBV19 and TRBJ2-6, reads DGGITQSPKYLFRKEGQNVTLSCEQNLNHDAMYWYRQDPGQGLRLIYYSQIVNDFQKGDIAEGYSVSREKKESFPLTVTSAQKNPTAFYLCASSTTDIISGANVLTFGAGSRLTVL.

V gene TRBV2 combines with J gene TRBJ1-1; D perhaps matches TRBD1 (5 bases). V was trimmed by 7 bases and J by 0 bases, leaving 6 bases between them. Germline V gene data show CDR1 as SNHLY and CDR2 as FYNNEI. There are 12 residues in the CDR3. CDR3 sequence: CASTDMNTEAFF. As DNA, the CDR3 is TGTGCCAGCACGGACATGAACACTGAAGCTTTCTTT.

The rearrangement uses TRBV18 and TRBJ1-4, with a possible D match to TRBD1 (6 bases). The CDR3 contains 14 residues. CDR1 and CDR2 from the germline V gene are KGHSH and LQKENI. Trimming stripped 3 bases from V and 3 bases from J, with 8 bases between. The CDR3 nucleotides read TGTGCCAGCTCACCGACAGGACCTAATGAAAAACTGTTTTTT. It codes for CASSPTGPNEKLFF.

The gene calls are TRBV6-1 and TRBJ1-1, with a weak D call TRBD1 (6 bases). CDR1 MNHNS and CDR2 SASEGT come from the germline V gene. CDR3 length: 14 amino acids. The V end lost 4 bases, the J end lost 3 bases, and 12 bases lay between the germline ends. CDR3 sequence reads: CASSVGAQDTEAFF. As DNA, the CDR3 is TGTGCCAGCAGTGTGGGGGCGCAGGACACTGAAGCTTTCTTT.